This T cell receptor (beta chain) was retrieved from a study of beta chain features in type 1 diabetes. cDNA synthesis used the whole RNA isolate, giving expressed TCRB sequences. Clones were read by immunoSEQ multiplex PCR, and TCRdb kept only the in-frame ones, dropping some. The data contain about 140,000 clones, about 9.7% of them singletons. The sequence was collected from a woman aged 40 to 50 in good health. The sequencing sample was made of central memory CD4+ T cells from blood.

The CDR3 spells CASGLVTGEETQYF. The CDR3 DNA sequence: TGTGCTAGTGGTTTGGTGACAGGAGAAGAGACCCAGTACTTC. This rearrangement joins TRBV12-5 to TRBJ2-5; D is possibly TRBD1 (6 bases). The CDR3 is 14 amino acids. The ends were cut back, 0 bases at V and 3 bases at J, with 8 bases in the middle. The germline V gene has CDR1 LGHNT and CDR2 FRNRAP. The full variable domain, its missing parts supplied by reference TRBV12-5 and TRBJ2-5, is DARVTQTPRHKVTEMGQEVTMRCQPILGHNTVFWYRQTMMQGLELLAYFRNRAPLDDSGMPKDRFSAEMPDATLATLKIQPSEPRDSAVYFCASGLVTGEETQYFGPGTRLLVL.